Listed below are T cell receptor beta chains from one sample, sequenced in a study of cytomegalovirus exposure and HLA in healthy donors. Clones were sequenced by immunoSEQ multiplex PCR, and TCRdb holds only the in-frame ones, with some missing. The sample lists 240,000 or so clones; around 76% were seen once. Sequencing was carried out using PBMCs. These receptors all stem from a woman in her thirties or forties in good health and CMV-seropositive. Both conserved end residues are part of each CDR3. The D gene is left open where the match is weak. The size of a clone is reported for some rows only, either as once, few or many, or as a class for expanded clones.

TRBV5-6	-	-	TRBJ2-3	CASSLGLGGLDTQYF	TGTGCCAGCAGCTTGGGACTAGGTGGGCTAGATACGCAGTATTTT
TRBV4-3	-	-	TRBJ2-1	CASSQDKSGYNEQFF	TGCGCCAGCAGCCAAGATAAAAGCGGCTACAATGAGCAGTTCTTC
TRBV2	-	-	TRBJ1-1	CASKKQDQGAFF	TGTGCCAGCAAGAAGCAGGATCAGGGAGCTTTCTTT
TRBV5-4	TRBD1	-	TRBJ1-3	CASSSDRGGGNTIYF	TGCGCCAGCAGCTCCGACAGGGGAGGTGGAAACACCATATATTTT
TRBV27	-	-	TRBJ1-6	CASSFREGNSPLHF	TGTGCCAGCAGTTTCAGGGAGGGGAATTCACCCCTCCACTTT
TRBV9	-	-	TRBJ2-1	CASSVERWPYNEQFF	TGTGCCAGCAGCGTAGAAAGATGGCCCTACAATGAGCAGTTCTTC
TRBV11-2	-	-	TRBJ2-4	CASSPVRALLAKNIQYF	TGTGCCAGCAGCCCCGTCAGGGCCCTCCTAGCCAAAAACATTCAGTACTTC
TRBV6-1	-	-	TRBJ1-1	CASRTGYLAEAFF	TGTGCCAGCAGAACAGGGTACTTGGCTGAAGCTTTCTTT
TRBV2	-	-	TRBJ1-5	CASSERGSNQPQHF	TGTGCCAGCAGTGAACGGGGTAGCAATCAGCCCCAGCATTTT
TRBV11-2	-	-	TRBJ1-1	CASSRVPVEDTEAFF	TGTGCCAGCAGCCGGGTCCCGGTAGAAGACACTGAAGCTTTCTTT
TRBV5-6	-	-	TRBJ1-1	CASSLANSEAFF	TGTGCCAGCAGCTTGGCTAACAGTGAAGCTTTCTTT
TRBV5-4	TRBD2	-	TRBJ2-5	CASSSLAGGRETQYF	TGTGCCAGCAGCTCGCTAGCGGGAGGGAGGGAGACCCAGTACTTC
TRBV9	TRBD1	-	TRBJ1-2	CASSVEGQGAGYGYTF	TGTGCCAGCAGCGTAGAGGGACAGGGGGCCGGTTATGGCTACACCTTC
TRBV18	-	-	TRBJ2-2	CASSEDRRVGELFF	TGTGCCAGCTCGGAGGATCGGCGGGTCGGGGAGCTGTTTTTT
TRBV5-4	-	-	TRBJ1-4	CASSLRGSTTNEKLFF	TGTGCCAGCAGCTTAAGAGGCAGTACAACTAATGAAAAACTGTTTTTT
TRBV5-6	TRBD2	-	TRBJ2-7	CASSWGTSGSREQYF	TGTGCCAGCAGCTGGGGGACTAGCGGGAGTCGCGAGCAGTACTTC
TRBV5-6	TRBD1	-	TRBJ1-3	CASSPGTGAGNTIYF	TGTGCCAGCAGCCCCGGGACAGGGGCTGGAAACACCATATATTTT
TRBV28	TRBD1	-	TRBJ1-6	CASSSPGQGFSSPLHF	TGTGCCAGCAGTTCGCCAGGACAGGGCTTTAGTTCACCCCTCCACTTT
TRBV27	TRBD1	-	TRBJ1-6	CASTKEGAFSPLHF	TGTGCCAGCACCAAAGAGGGGGCCTTTTCACCCCTCCACTTT
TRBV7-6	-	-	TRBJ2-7	CASSLGGGYEQYF	TGTGCCAGCAGCCTAGGAGGAGGCTACGAGCAGTACTTC
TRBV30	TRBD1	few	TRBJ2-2	CAWSIEPTLGGQTGELFF	TGTGCCTGGAGTATCGAACCCACCTTAGGGGGCCAGACCGGGGAGCTGTTTTTT
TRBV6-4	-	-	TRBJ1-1	CASTLDRSNTEAFF	TGTGCCAGCACCCTGGACAGATCCAACACTGAAGCTTTCTTT
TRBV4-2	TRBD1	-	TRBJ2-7	CASSQAIMPGQSYEQYF	TGTGCCAGCAGCCAAGCTATTATGCCGGGACAGAGCTACGAGCAGTACTTC
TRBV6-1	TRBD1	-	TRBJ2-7	CASSERQGPFGEQYF	TGTGCCAGCAGTGAAAGACAGGGGCCCTTTGGGGAGCAGTACTTC
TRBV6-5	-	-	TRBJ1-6	CASSFGARGLNSPLHF	TGTGCCAGCAGTTTCGGTGCTCGAGGATTAAATTCACCCCTCCACTTT
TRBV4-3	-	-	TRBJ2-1	CASSQDGLARGEQFF	TGCGCCAGCAGCCAAGATGGCCTAGCGAGGGGTGAGCAGTTCTTC
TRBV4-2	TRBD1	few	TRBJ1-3	CASSQGTGEVF	TGTGCCAGCAGCCAAGGGACAGGGGAAGTATTT
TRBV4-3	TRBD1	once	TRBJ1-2	CASSQALSDRGHGYTF	TGCGCCAGCAGCCAAGCTCTTAGTGACAGGGGGCACGGCTACACCTTC
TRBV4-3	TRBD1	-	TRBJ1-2	CASSQPGQGDGYTF	TGCGCCAGCAGCCAGCCGGGACAGGGGGATGGCTACACCTTC
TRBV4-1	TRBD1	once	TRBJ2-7	CASSAGTGASYEQYF	TGCGCCAGCAGCGCCGGGACAGGGGCCTCCTACGAGCAGTACTTC
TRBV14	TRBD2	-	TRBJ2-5	CASSEERGLAGRYQETQYF	TGTGCCAGCAGCGAAGAGCGGGGGCTAGCGGGCCGTTACCAAGAGACCCAGTACTTC
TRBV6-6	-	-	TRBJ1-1	CASSYWSLTNTEAFF	TGTGCCAGCAGTTACTGGAGCCTCACGAACACTGAAGCTTTCTTT
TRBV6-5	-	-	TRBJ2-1	CASSRRGEQFF	TGTGCCAGCAGTCGGAGGGGTGAGCAGTTCTTC